A single sample gave rise to the 13 T cell receptor beta chains below, sequenced in a study of molecular identifiers for immune sequencing clone quantification. TCRdb reanalysed the PCR reads using MiXCR and keeps one entry per CDR3 protein. The sample carries a few hundred thousand distinct CDR3 sequences, 20% to 25% recorded once. Sequencing was performed on naive CD8+ T cells from blood, with Jurkat cell RNA spiked in. The sample's subset: FACS-sorted CD8+CD4-CCR7+CD45RA+ naive T cells. The receptors stem from a human donor in good health. Some libraries in this study had Jurkat cell RNA spiked in.

On this clonotype itself: A clone one base away is much larger, so this may be a read error. The rearrangement links TRBV29-1 to TRBJ1-1; D is perhaps TRBD1 (6 bases). Germline assignment: CDR1 SQVTM and CDR2 ANQGSEA. Trimming removed 6 bases at V and 5 bases at J, with 19 bases between. The CDR3 is 14 amino acids. CDR3 in DNA: TGCAGCGTCCCCGGGGGGCGGGGCGTGACTGAAGCTTTCTTT. Protein sequence: CSVPGGRGVTEAFF.

This clonotype was picked up a small number of times. The chain carries TRBV12-3 or TRBV12-4 and TRBJ2-7; no definite D call. Trimming stripped 0 bases from V and 2 bases from J, with 5 bases between. This CDR3 has 13 amino acids. CDR3 DNA sequence: TGTGCCAGCAGTTTAGCCAACACCTACGAGCAGTACTTC. It encodes CASSLANTYEQYF.

This clonotype was picked up many times. The CDR3 sequence: CASGRGENTGELFF. The CDR3 nucleotides are TGTGCTAGTGGCCGCGGGGAGAACACCGGGGAGCTGTTTTTT. V gene TRBV12-5 combines with J gene TRBJ2-2; tentatively, D is TRBD2 (6 bases). This CDR3 is built from 14 residues. CDR1 and CDR2 from the germline V gene are LGHNT and FRNRAP. The V and J ends lost 6 bases and 1 base respectively, with 9 bases between them.

Of note for this clonotype: Germline is not matched at one junction end, which may reflect a read error. This rearrangement joins TRBV6-2 or TRBV6-3 to TRBJ2-7, with a possible D match to TRBD2 (6 bases). From germline, CDR1 is MNHEY and CDR2 SVGEGT. This CDR3 comprises 13 residues. This CDR3 is CASGYGGTYEQYF. The CDR3 DNA reads TGTGCCAGCGGTTACGGGGGTACCTACGAGCAGTACTTC.

Note on this clonotype: This sequence may be a read error, since a much larger clone differs from it by one base. No conserved phenylalanine or tryptophan ends this CDR3, so it is likely a read error. The chain joins TRBV24-1 to TRBJ2-1; D unclear. The CDR3 runs to 16 residues. V was cut by 1 base and J by 0 bases, with 9 bases left in between. Germline V lookup: CDR1 KGHDR, CDR2 SFDVKD. The CDR3 region has the DNA TGTGCCACCAGTGATTTAAACAGAAGCTCCTACAATGAGCAGTTCTCC. Translation gives CATSDLNRSSYNEQFS.

This clonotype was counted at least ten times. CDR3 protein: CASSFFATNEKLFF. The CDR3, as DNA: TGTGCCAGCAGCTTCTTCGCAACTAATGAAAAACTGTTTTTT. The chain recombines TRBV7-9 with TRBJ1-4; no reliable D call. Per germline, CDR1 SEHNR and CDR2 FQNEAQ (reference sequence). This CDR3 has 14 residues. V lost 3 bases and J lost 0, with 5 bases in between.

This chain joins TRBV10-2 and TRBJ2-3; 8 nucleotides agree with TRBD2. The CDR3 runs 14 residues. The germline CDR1 and CDR2 sequences are WSHSY and SAAADI. Unmatched junction bases numbered 5, after V lost 3 bases and J lost 6 bases. CDR3: CASSDGGVWDTQYF. The CDR3 DNA follows: TGCGCCAGCAGTGACGGGGGGGTCTGGGATACGCAGTATTTT.

This clonotype has more than one count but fewer than ten. The CDR3 DNA reads TGTGCCGCAGCATCGGATGCTAACTATGGCTACACCTTC. Translated, it gives CAAASDANYGYTF. The chain joins TRBV27 to TRBJ1-2; D remains ambiguous. V shed 11 bases and J shed 0 bases, with 13 bases lying between them. The CDR3 length is 13 residues. The germline V gene encodes CDR1 MNHEY and CDR2 SMNVEV (reference sequence).

This sequence joins TRBV4-3 and TRBJ2-3; 7 bases agree with TRBD1. Germline-derived CDR1 and CDR2 are LGHNA and YSLEER. The trim removed 1 base at V and 5 bases at J, leaving 9 bases unmatched. The CDR3 length is 16 residues. DNA of the CDR3: TGCGCCAGCAGCCAAGGGCACAGGGGAGTATTAGATACGCAGTATTTT. Translated: CASSQGHRGVLDTQYF.

A few counts support this clonotype. The chain has TRBV4-3 and TRBJ2-3; D gene ambiguous. Germline CDR1 and CDR2: LGHNA and YSLEER. This CDR3 is 15 amino acids long. Trimming stripped 0 bases from V and 0 bases from J, with 7 bases between. This CDR3 reads CASSQDRSSTDTQYF. The CDR3 coding sequence is TGCGCCAGCAGCCAAGATCGGAGTAGCACAGATACGCAGTATTTT.

The chain links TRBV27 to TRBJ2-2, with D perhaps TRBD1 (5 bases). The length of the CDR3 is 13 residues. Trimming removed 5 bases from V and 6 bases from J, with 10 bases in between. Germline loops: CDR1 MNHEY, CDR2 SMNVEV (reference sequence). The CDR3 reads CASSPQTAGELFF. DNA of the CDR3: TGTGCCAGCAGTCCCCAGACAGCCGGGGAGCTGTTTTTT.

This clonotype was observed many times. The genes are TRBV29-1 and TRBJ1-1; no clear D gene. The CDR3 is 13 amino acids. The V end lost 7 bases, the J end lost 1 base, and 13 bases lay between the germline ends. CDR1 SQVTM and CDR2 ANQGSEA come from the germline V gene. DNA of the CDR3: TGCAGCGGCCTTCAGAGGCAGAACACTGAAGCTTTCTTT. Amino acid sequence: CSGLQRQNTEAFF.

This clonotype was picked up many times. This chain joins TRBV24-1 and TRBJ2-1; no clear D gene. V was cut by 4 bases and J by 15 bases, with 18 bases left in between. The CDR3 has 13 residues. CDR1 is KGHDR, CDR2 SFDVKD, per germline. The CDR3 region has the DNA TGTGCCACCAGTGACCAGCCGGGCACGCGTCGGTTCTTC. Amino acids: CATSDQPGTRRFF.